One and the same sample provided the 24 T cell receptor beta chains below, sequenced in a study of T cells after yellow fever vaccination. One entry per CDR3 protein results from TCRdb running MiXCR on the 5' RACE reads. The sample lists hundreds of thousands of distinct CDR3 sequences, 3% to 4.5% occurring once. The sample consisted of PBMCs, taken on the day of the yellow fever booster vaccination. These receptors all come from a man aged 18-30 years who received the YFV17D yellow fever vaccine.

The chain uses TRBV6-2 or TRBV6-3 and TRBJ1-6; 7 nucleotides match TRBD1. The germline CDR1 and CDR2 sequences are MNHEY and SVGEGT. V was pared by 6 bases and J by 5 bases, with 4 bases of the junction left unmatched. The CDR3 length is 14 residues. The CDR3 sequence: CASRMTGNNSPLHF. DNA of the CDR3: TGTGCCAGCAGGATGACAGGGAATAATTCACCCCTCCACTTT.

This clonotype was detected many times. The chain employs TRBV6-5 and TRBJ2-7, with D possibly being TRBD2 (6 bases). CDR1 is MNHEY and CDR2 is SVGAGI in the germline V gene. The germline V and J ends were trimmed by 2 bases and 2 bases, with 13 bases remaining between them. The CDR3 contains 15 residues. CDR3 in amino acids: CASSYEGTLPYEQYF. In nucleotides, the CDR3 is TGTGCCAGCAGTTACGAGGGGACTTTGCCCTACGAGCAGTACTTC.

V usage is TRBV5-1 and J usage is TRBJ1-6, with D possibly TRBD1 on 5 matching bases. There are 15 residues in the CDR3. Trimming took 4 bases from V and 7 from J, leaving 15 bases between them. Germline V lookup: CDR1 SGHRS, CDR2 YFSETQ. The CDR3 is CASSGGTDNNSPLHF. DNA for the CDR3: TGCGCCAGCAGCGGGGGGACCGACAACAATTCACCCCTCCACTTT. Looking up the rest from reference TRBV5-1 and TRBJ1-6 gives the full variable domain: KAGVTQTPRYLIKTRGQQVTLSCSPISGHRSVSWYQQTPGQGLQFLFEYFSETQRNKGNFPGRFSGRQFSNSRSEMNVSTLELGDSALYLCASSGGTDNNSPLHFGNGTRLTVT.

This clonotype was counted many times. The chain is built from TRBV12-3 or TRBV12-4 and TRBJ1-2; TRBD1 aligns across 7 bases. V was pared by 1 base and J by 3 bases, with 2 bases of the junction left unmatched. The CDR3 extends over 14 amino acids. The CDR3 DNA follows: TGTGCCAGCAGTTTAGACAGGGGTGACTATGGCTACACCTTC. It yields the protein CASSLDRGDYGYTF.

The sample holds a few counts of this clonotype. The genes are TRBV29-1 and TRBJ2-1, with 9 bases that match TRBD1. J lost 5 bases, V lost 6 bases, and 8 bases had no gene match. Germline values: CDR1 SQVTM, CDR2 ANQGSEA. This CDR3 spans 14 amino acids. In DNA, the CDR3 is TGCAGCGTCGAAACCCGGACAGGGGACAATGAGCAGTTCTTC. This gives the protein CSVETRTGDNEQFF.

This clonotype was recorded a few times. This chain links TRBV15 with TRBJ1-1; TRBD1 agrees at 7 bases. The ends lost 0 bases at V and 5 bases at J; junction bases unmatched: 6. CDR3 length: 15 amino acids. The germline V gene has CDR1 LNHNV and CDR2 YYDKDF (reference sequence). As DNA, the CDR3 is TGTGCCACCAGCAGAGATTCAGGGGGGAAAACTGAAGCTTTCTTT. Amino acid sequence: CATSRDSGGKTEAFF.

The table lists this clonotype with many counts. This chain uses TRBV7-9 with TRBJ2-1; D is perhaps TRBD2 (5 bases). Germline V gene lookup returns CDR1 SEHNR and CDR2 FQNEAQ (reference sequence). CDR3 size: 14 residues. V dropped 1 base and J dropped 8 bases, with 12 bases sitting between them. The CDR3 nucleotides read TGTGCCAGCAGCTTAGACACGGGGTTAGATGAGCAGTTCTTC. Residues: CASSLDTGLDEQFF.

This chain joins TRBV29-1 and TRBJ2-1; 12 nucleotides agree with TRBD2. Germline V lookup: CDR1 SQVTM, CDR2 ANQGSEA. Trimming removed 5 bases from V and 9 bases from J; junction bases left unmatched: 8. CDR3 length: 14 residues. The CDR3 here is CSVRGLAGGSEQFF. The DNA for the CDR3 is TGCAGCGTTCGGGGACTAGCGGGCGGTAGTGAGCAGTTCTTC.

This clonotype has only a few counts. This chain uses TRBV11-3 with TRBJ1-1, with D unresolved. V was cut by 4 bases and J by 5 bases, with 11 bases left in between. The CDR3 sequence is 13 residues long. CDR1 and CDR2 (germline): SGHNT, YENEEA. DNA of the CDR3: TGTGCCAGCAGCTGGGCCCGCAGGACTGAAGCTTTCTTT. Translating it yields CASSWARRTEAFF.

This clonotype showed up just a few times. The V call is TRBV20-1, the J call TRBJ2-7; a possible D gene is TRBD1 (5 bases). The germline V gene has CDR1 DFQATT and CDR2 SNEGSKA (reference sequence). The CDR3 spans 13 residues. Deletions cut 1 base from V and 3 bases from J, with 10 bases between. CDR3: CSARAPTGYEQYV. CDR3 bases: TGCAGTGCTAGAGCTCCAACAGGCTACGAGCAGTACGTC.

The rearrangement links TRBV7-6 to TRBJ2-7; D possibly corresponds to TRBD1 (6 bases). CDR3 length: 15 residues. Germline V gene sequence: CDR1 SGHVS, CDR2 FNYEAQ. The V and J ends lost 1 base and 3 bases respectively, with 13 bases between them. CDR3 in DNA: TGTGCCAGCAGCTTAGACAAATTACAGGGCTACGAGCAGTACTTC. As protein: CASSLDKLQGYEQYF.

This clonotype was counted many times. The chain combines TRBV7-2 with TRBJ2-3, with a possible D match to TRBD1 (5 bases). Between the trimmed V and J ends, which lost 5 bases and 2 bases, there was a span of 14 bases. The CDR3 contains 15 residues. Germline V gene lookup returns CDR1 SGHTA and CDR2 FQGNSA. This CDR3 is CASSPLGPNTDTQYF. The CDR3 DNA reads as TGTGCCAGCAGCCCTTTGGGGCCGAACACAGATACGCAGTATTTT.

The chain has TRBV6-1 and TRBJ2-7; no reliable D call. The V gene's germline CDR1 is MNHNS and CDR2 SASEGT. V lost 2 bases and J lost 6, with 5 bases in between. The CDR3 totals 11 residues. CDR3 DNA: TGTGCCAGCAGTGAAAGGGTCGAGCAGTACTTC. The encoded protein is CASSERVEQYF.

This clonotype was seen a few times. The V call is TRBV4-1, the J call TRBJ1-1; 7 bases fit TRBD1. CDR3 size: 16 residues. CDR1 and CDR2 from the germline V gene are MGHRA and YSYEKL. The V segment lost 0 bases and the J segment 7 bases; nucleotides outside the gene matches: 11. CDR3 DNA sequence: TGCGCCAGCAGCCAAGAGTCAGGGGGGTGGGACGGTGAAGCTTTCTTT. As protein: CASSQESGGWDGEAFF.

This clonotype occurred many times. The J gene is TRBJ1-5, the V gene TRBV7-2; D ambiguous. Trimming shortened V by 3 bases and J by 2 bases, and 8 bases separated the two germline ends. The CDR3 extends over 14 amino acids. Germline V gene sequence: CDR1 SGHTA, CDR2 FQGNSA. CDR3 sequence reads: CASSLRGGNQPQHF. CDR3 nucleotides: TGTGCCAGCAGCTTGCGAGGAGGCAATCAGCCCCAGCATTTT.

This clonotype was detected ten times or more. The rearrangement uses TRBV7-2 and TRBJ2-7; 7 bases line up with TRBD2. With V trimmed by 1 base and J by 8 bases, 5 bases remained unmatched. CDR1 is SGHTA and CDR2 is FQGNSA in the germline V gene. This CDR3 has 13 amino acids. DNA of the CDR3: TGTGCCAGCAGCTTAGTCGAAGCGGGGCAGCAGTACGTC. It yields the protein CASSLVEAGQQYV.

This clonotype was counted a few times. This rearrangement joins TRBV6-6 to TRBJ1-1; 10 bases are shared with TRBD1. V shed 7 bases, J shed 2 bases, and the junction held 4 bases outside the gene matches. Per the germline V gene, CDR1 is MNHNY and CDR2 is SVGAGI (reference sequence). This CDR3 region has 14 residues. CDR3 sequence: CASKRTGGNTEAFF. The CDR3 nucleotides read TGTGCCAGCAAAAGGACAGGGGGTAACACTGAAGCTTTCTTT.

There are many counts of this clonotype. The rearrangement links TRBV7-9 to TRBJ1-4; D remains ambiguous. The CDR3 covers 13 residues. Germline V CDR1 and CDR2: SEHNR, FQNEAQ (reference sequence). V was shortened by 1 base and J by 12 bases, with 12 bases between the two germline ends. The CDR3 sequence: CASSLGGLGELFF. CDR3 nucleotides: TGTGCCAGCAGCTTAGGGGGTTTAGGTGAACTGTTTTTT.

The rearrangement joins TRBV10-2 to TRBJ2-1, with a weak D call TRBD2 (5 bases). The CDR3 is made up of 13 amino acids. Germline V gives CDR1 WSHSY, CDR2 SAAADI. The V end lost 9 bases, the J end lost 3 bases, and 12 bases lay between the germline ends. The DNA for the CDR3 is TGCGCCAGTGCTGGGGAGATCTACAATGAGCAGTTCTTC. Its translation: CASAGEIYNEQFF.

This clonotype was seen at least ten times. This chain links TRBV28 with TRBJ2-7, with 10 bases fitting TRBD1. The length of the CDR3 is 15 residues. Per germline, CDR1 MDHEN and CDR2 SYDVKM. After removal of 5 bases from V and 7 bases from J, the junction contained 11 bases not matched to a gene. In nucleotides, the CDR3 is TGTGCCAGCAGTGGACCGGGACAGGGGACGGGAGAGCAGTACGTC. Protein product: CASSGPGQGTGEQYV.

This clonotype was counted a single time. V and J are TRBV20-1 and TRBJ2-1; D call uncertain. Germline assignment: CDR1 DFQATT and CDR2 SNEGSKA (reference sequence). Trimming pared 3 bases from V and 5 bases from J, leaving 14 bases between. The CDR3 is 14 residues long. The CDR3 spells CSASRANINNEQFF. The CDR3 DNA reads TGCAGTGCTAGTAGAGCAAACATCAACAATGAGCAGTTCTTC.

At least ten counts were recorded for this clonotype. The CDR3 reads CASSLQRRANQPQHF. For the CDR3, the DNA is TGTGCCAGCAGCCTTCAAAGAAGGGCCAATCAGCCCCAGCATTTT. V gene TRBV12-3 or TRBV12-4 combines with J gene TRBJ1-5; D unresolved. This CDR3 comprises 15 residues. The ends were cut back, 6 bases at V and 3 bases at J, with 15 bases in the middle.

This chain uses TRBV7-3 with TRBJ2-1, with TRBD2 matching over 15 bases. The germline CDR1 and CDR2 sequences are SGHTA and FQGTGA. The CDR3 sequence is 19 residues long. Unmatched junction bases numbered 9, after V lost 4 bases and J lost 2 bases. DNA for the CDR3: TGTGCCAGCAGCTCCCTTCCGGGACTAGCGGGGGGACCCTACAATGAGCAGTTCTTC. It translates to CASSSLPGLAGGPYNEQFF.

This rearrangement joins TRBV14 to TRBJ2-7, with 7 bases fitting TRBD1. With V trimmed by 4 bases and J by 7 bases, 13 bases remained unmatched. The germline V gene encodes CDR1 SGHDN and CDR2 FVKESK. CDR3 length: 15 amino acids. The CDR3 nucleotides read TGTGCCAGCAGCCCGATGCAGGGGGTACCGCAGGAGCAGTACGTC. Translated, it gives CASSPMQGVPQEQYV.